This paragraph covers one TCR beta chain sequence. The sample is drawn from a study of technical replicates of blood from a handful of donors. Profiling relied on immunoSEQ multiplex PCR, and the TCRdb table lists in-frame clones only, not all of them. The sample lists approximately 14,000 clones; about 80% were seen once. This CDR3 is 14 amino acids long. Looked up from germline, CDR1 is MDHEN and CDR2 is SYDVKM. After removal of 6 bases from V and 5 bases from J, the junction contained 9 bases not matched to a gene. V and J are TRBV28 and TRBJ1-1, with 7 nucleotides matching TRBD1. Sequencing input: PBMCs. The sequence derives from a human donor in good health. The CDR3 is CASSLTGDSTEAFF. The CDR3 region has the DNA TGTGCCAGCAGCCTTACAGGGGATTCAACTGAAGCTTTCTTT.